This T cell receptor (beta chain) was identified in a study of vaccination effects on CD4 cells after COVID-19 (dated by TCRdb to 2022 to 2024). About the full investigation: Across the study, the median time from the second dose to post-vaccine sampling was 72 days (range 14 to 241). SARS-CoV-2 spike-specific CD4+ TCR repertoires were compared before and after mRNA vaccination in COVID-19 convalescent patients and in infection-naive vaccine recipients. The full study included around ten COVID-19 convalescent patients and a handful of SARS-CoV-2-naive healthy vaccine recipients. Cultures from other donors in the study were sequenced with the Oncomine TCR Beta short-read assay on an Illumina iSeq 100. Results the study describes overall, beyond this receptor: Marked clonal contraction was observed in both infection-induced and vaccine-induced clones at late post-vaccination timepoints, consistent with waning T cell responses. Limitations of the study were the small number of convalescent patients and the absence of early post-infection timepoints. Among healthy vaccine recipients, nearly all vaccine-induced clones were SARS-CoV-2 mono-reactive, and only 1 of 255 was cross-reactive with common cold coronaviruses.

The germline V gene gives CDR1 as MDHEN and CDR2 as SYDVKM. The CDR3 covers 15 residues, taking in both the cysteine and the phenylalanine. The only DNA kept is the CDR3, 45 bases in frame from the first base. Trimmed from V: 7 bases; trimmed from J: 9 bases; junction bases lacking a gene match: 10. The library relied on the immunoSEQ multiplex PCR assay. DNA from the cultured, isolated CD4+ T cells was subjected to TCR beta CDR3 sequencing. The authors' analysis ran thus. Non-productive TCR sequences were removed and reads were trimmed to the CDR3 region, keeping CDR3s of at least 7 amino acids. The MANAFEST web app was used to pick out antigen-specific clonotypes by comparing their expansion in peptide wells with that in reference cultures. To be called positive, a clone needed expansion at FDR<0.05 compared with the reference and with all other wells, an odds ratio greater than 5, and a frequency greater than 0.1% in two replicate wells. Clonotypes significantly expanded in SARS-CoV-2 spike wells and in at least one common cold coronavirus spike condition were defined as cross-reactive. CDR3 similarity was assessed by Levenshtein distance using the stringdist R package, and unrooted trees were constructed with ape in R 3.6.1. In its TCRdb copy, this immuneACCESS table keeps in-frame sequences only and misses some clones. Where compared with another copy, unresolved V genes explain less than half of these, and the others have no known cause. D and trimming come from the DNA, and the V and J calls and clone size come from that table. Recorded for this sample are tens of thousands of clones; about 73% of them occurred a single time. Roughly 2% of the sample is taken by the ten largest.

To identify antigen-specific CD4+ T cell clonotypes by their expansion, the ViraFEST assay first stimulated PBMC with viral peptide pools and then applied TCR sequencing. After approximately eleven days of culture, CD4+ T cells were isolated with the EasySep CD4+ T cell isolation kit. Participants received two doses of either the BNT162b2 or the mRNA-1273 mRNA SARS-CoV-2 vaccine. Negative nucleocapsid antibody results before and after vaccination confirmed that the healthy vaccine recipients had no prior SARS-CoV-2 infection. About 2 million PBMC per well were cultured in IMDM with about 5% human AB serum, 9 to 10 IU/ml IL-2 and gentamicin, plus 10 ug/ml peptides. On days 3 and 7, half of the culture medium was replaced with fresh IL-2-containing medium. Unless noted otherwise, every peptide stimulation condition was grown in triplicate wells. Using Ficoll-Paque Plus gradient centrifugation, PBMC were separated from whole blood and then either used fresh or cryopreserved at -140C. Overlapping peptide pools spanned the spike proteins of SARS-CoV-2 and the common cold coronaviruses HCoV-NL63, HCoV-OC43 and HCoV-229E. The QIAamp micro DNA kit was used to extract genomic DNA from the cultured CD4+ T cells.

Points on this clone: Its antigen has not been determined. No quality values exist for individual bases; no much larger clone is one base distant.

This clonotype was sampled from a human donor who received a COVID-19 vaccine. The rearranged chain carries TRBV28 and TRBJ2-1, with 12 central nucleotides matching TRBD2. The sequences come from CD4+ T cells from PBMCs cultured with HCoV-OC43 spike peptides, collected after COVID-19 vaccination. Sample cell subset or site, as interpreted from the label and publication: HCoV-OC43 spike overlapping peptide pool stimulation. For the CDR3, the sequence is CASTALAGGILEQFF. At the DNA level, the sequence is TGTGCCAGCACCGCACTAGCGGGGGGTATCCTTGAGCAGTTCTTC.